This TCR beta chain was profiled in a study of CD8 T cells in Susac syndrome. The RNA, about 0.5 to 1 ug, was put through reverse transcription using random hexamers. Each CDR3 protein is one row after TCRdb ran MiXCR on the immunoSEQ multiplex PCR reads. The sample includes about 24,000 distinct CDR3 sequences, 90% to 95% of them seen just once. Looked up from germline, CDR1 is MDHEN and CDR2 is SYDVKM. CDR3 length equals 15 residues. The V segment lost 6 bases and the J segment 3 bases; nucleotides outside the gene matches: 8. In this sample, this clonotype turned up once. The rearrangement links TRBV28 to TRBJ1-5; 7 bases agree with TRBD1. Sequences were obtained from CD8+ T cells from PBMCs. The sequence was obtained from a human donor with Susac syndrome. CDR3 in amino acids: CASRLTGKNNQPQHF. The CDR3 coding sequence is TGTGCCAGCAGATTGACAGGGAAAAACAATCAGCCCCAGCATTTT.